These T cell receptor beta chains were read from a single sample in a study of shared clonotypes between healthy human individuals. Data came from immunoSEQ multiplex PCR; TCRdb stores just in-frame clones and leaves some out. In the table there are about 1,500,000 clones, around 95% of which are singletons. Sequencing was performed on naive CD4+ T cells sorted from blood. These receptors came from a man under 40 in good health. Each CDR3 is given with its conserved first and last residue. D genes are given only for firm matches. For some rows the clone size is stated as once, few or many, or as a class when expanded; others skip it.

CDR3 DNA | CDR3 protein | V gene | clone size | J gene | D gene
TGTGCCAGCAGTTTACCTTCCCCGACTAGCGGGAGTTACGAGCAGTACTTC | CASSLPSPTSGSYEQYF | TRBV27 | NA | TRBJ2-7 | TRBD2
TGTGCCAGCAGTTTTCGAGGGAGGGAAGCCAATCAGCCCCAGCATTTT | CASSFRGREANQPQHF | TRBV2 | NA | TRBJ1-5 | NA
TGTGCCAGCAGCTTATATTCTGTACATAACTATGGCTACACCTTC | CASSLYSVHNYGYTF | TRBV7-9 | NA | TRBJ1-2 | NA
TGTGCCTGGAGTGTACCCAGGGCCACTGAAGCTTTCTTT | CAWSVPRATEAFF | TRBV30 | NA | TRBJ1-1 | NA
TGTGCCAGCAGCCAAGACGGTGATGGCTACACCTTC | CASSQDGDGYTF | TRBV9 | NA | TRBJ1-2 | NA
TGCGCCAGCAGCTTGGTTGACTCGGGACAGGGGTATAATGAGCAGTTCTTC | CASSLVDSGQGYNEQFF | TRBV5-1 | NA | TRBJ2-1 | TRBD1
TGTGCCAGCATCCCGGGCCGACCCTCTGGGGCCAACGTCCTGACTTTC | CASIPGRPSGANVLTF | TRBV9 | once | TRBJ2-6 | NA
TGTGCCAGCAGCCTAGGGACTATTCAGTACTTC | CASSLGTIQYF | TRBV7-2 | NA | TRBJ2-4 | NA
TGTGCCAGCAGCTCGGGGGACACCGGGGAGCTGTTTTTT | CASSSGDTGELFF | TRBV11-1 | NA | TRBJ2-2 | NA
TGTGCCAGCAGCTTGCGGAGGCTTCCTACGCAGTATTTT | CASSLRRLPTQYF | TRBV5-4 | NA | TRBJ2-3 | NA
TGTGCCAGCTCACCAACTGGGACGTCTGGAAACACCATATATTTT | CASSPTGTSGNTIYF | TRBV18 | NA | TRBJ1-3 | NA
TGTGCCAGCAGCTCCCAGGGCTACCACAATGAGCAGTTCTTC | CASSSQGYHNEQFF | TRBV7-6 | NA | TRBJ2-1 | NA
TGTGCCAGTAGTATTTTGGGGGCATTCACAGATACGCAGTATTTT | CASSILGAFTDTQYF | TRBV19 | NA | TRBJ2-3 | NA
TGCGCCAGCAGCTTGGCCCCAGGGGTCAATCAGCCCCAGCATTTT | CASSLAPGVNQPQHF | TRBV5-1 | NA | TRBJ1-5 | NA
TGTGCCACCAGCCATTGGGCCGGGGGCTACACCTTC | CATSHWAGGYTF | TRBV15 | NA | TRBJ1-2 | NA
TGTGCCAGCAGTTCGCACTCTGGAAACACCATATATTTT | CASSSHSGNTIYF | TRBV27 | NA | TRBJ1-3 | NA
TGCAGCGTTGGATCGTCCGGGACAGGGGGAACCGGTGATCTATGGGAAGAGACCCAGTACTTC | CSVGSSGTGGTGDLWEETQYF | TRBV29-1 | NA | TRBJ2-5 | TRBD1
TGTGCCAGCAGCCCCCCGACAGCCCAGACCTACGAGCAGTACTTC | CASSPPTAQTYEQYF | TRBV21-1 | NA | TRBJ2-7 | NA
TGTGCCAGCAAAATAGCGGGAGGAGGCGAGCAGTACTTC | CASKIAGGGEQYF | TRBV6-5 | NA | TRBJ2-7 | TRBD2
TGTGCCAGCAGTTTACCAGATACGCAGTATTTT | CASSLPDTQYF | TRBV28 | once | TRBJ2-3 | NA
TGTGCCAGCGGCCACGGGAATACCCAGTACTTC | CASGHGNTQYF | TRBV5-6 | NA | TRBJ2-5 | NA
TGCAGTGCTATCGGATACGAGCAGTACTTC | CSAIGYEQYF | TRBV20-1 | NA | TRBJ2-7 | NA
TGTGCCACCAATCGAGATATTGGACAGGGGGCGAGCTACACCTTC | CATNRDIGQGASYTF | TRBV10-3 | NA | TRBJ1-2 | TRBD1
TGTGCCAGCAGCTTAAAACTCCAGAGCTATGGCTACACCTTC | CASSLKLQSYGYTF | TRBV11-2 | NA | TRBJ1-2 | NA
TGTGCCAGCAGTTCTCTCCCCGGCCGCCCACAAGAGACCCAGTACTTC | CASSSLPGRPQETQYF | TRBV11-2 | NA | TRBJ2-5 | NA
TGTGCCAGCAGCACTGGGGTTGCGGGAGATACGCAGTATTTT | CASSTGVAGDTQYF | TRBV6-1 | NA | TRBJ2-3 | NA
TGTGCCAGCAGACAATCGGGGGTAGCGGCCTACGAGCAGTACTTC | CASRQSGVAAYEQYF | TRBV2 | NA | TRBJ2-7 | NA
TGTGCCAGCAGTTTGGACACGTACAATGAGCAGTTCTTC | CASSLDTYNEQFF | TRBV6-6 | NA | TRBJ2-1 | NA
TGCGCCAGCAGCTACCCAATCAGCGGAGACGCCAAGGAGACCCAGTACTTC | CASSYPISGDAKETQYF | TRBV10-2 | NA | TRBJ2-5 | NA
TGTGCCAGTAGTTCGAGCGGGAGGGGACGGAATGAGCAGTTCTTC | CASSSSGRGRNEQFF | TRBV19 | NA | TRBJ2-1 | TRBD2
TGTGCCATCAGTGAGTCACAGGAGACCCAGTACTTC | CAISESQETQYF | TRBV10-3 | NA | TRBJ2-5 | NA
TGTGCCAGCAATTTAGGACAGGTTAACCAAGAGACCCAGTACTTC | CASNLGQVNQETQYF | TRBV11-2 | NA | TRBJ2-5 | TRBD1
TGTGCCAGCAGTCCTAGAGACAGGGGAAAGGGTGGGGCCAACGTCCTGACTTTC | CASSPRDRGKGGANVLTF | TRBV28 | NA | TRBJ2-6 | TRBD1
TGTGCCAGCAGCGGAGGACTAGCGGGCCTCCCATTGGATACGCAGTATTTT | CASSGGLAGLPLDTQYF | TRBV9 | NA | TRBJ2-3 | TRBD2
TGTGCCAGCAGCTTGCGCCAAACTCAAGAGACCCAGTACTTC | CASSLRQTQETQYF | TRBV5-4 | NA | TRBJ2-5 | NA
TGTGCCAGCAGCTTCCATGCCGACACTGAAGCTTTCTTT | CASSFHADTEAFF | TRBV7-9 | NA | TRBJ1-1 | NA
TGTGCCAGTAGTAAATCCGGGACAGGGCTCTCTGGCTATGGCTACACCTTC | CASSKSGTGLSGYGYTF | TRBV19 | NA | TRBJ1-2 | TRBD1
TGTGCCAGTAGTGTAATCGGGACAGGACGCACTTACGAGCAGTACTTC | CASSVIGTGRTYEQYF | TRBV19 | NA | TRBJ2-7 | TRBD1
TGTGCCAGCAGCGATACTTTTACGGGACTAGCGGCCTACAATGAGCAGTTCTTC | CASSDTFTGLAAYNEQFF | TRBV14 | NA | TRBJ2-1 | TRBD2
TGTGCCATCATCAACGGGAGTGGCACCGGGGAGCTGTTTTTT | CAIINGSGTGELFF | TRBV10-3 | NA | TRBJ2-2 | NA
TGTGCTAGCGGGAGTTGGTATGAGCAGTTCTTC | CASGSWYEQFF | TRBV19 | NA | TRBJ2-1 | TRBD2
TGTGCCAGCAGCTTGGATCGGAGGTCCACTAGCGTCCCCTACAATGAGCAGTTCTTC | CASSLDRRSTSVPYNEQFF | TRBV5-4 | NA | TRBJ2-1 | TRBD2
TGTGCCAGCGGTGGAACTAGCAGAGAAGAGACCCAGTACTTC | CASGGTSREETQYF | TRBV2 | NA | TRBJ2-5 | NA
TGTGCCAGCAGTGCCCTAGCCGGGGGGTCCTACGAGCAGTACTTC | CASSALAGGSYEQYF | TRBV6-1 | once | TRBJ2-7 | TRBD2
TGTGCCAGCGTCCGACAGGGGCTGTGGGGCCGAGACGACACTGAAGCTTTCTTT | CASVRQGLWGRDDTEAFF | TRBV28 | NA | TRBJ1-1 | TRBD1
TGTGCCAGCAGCCCCCGTTCTCAGGGGAAATCCACTGAAGCTTTCTTT | CASSPRSQGKSTEAFF | TRBV13 | NA | TRBJ1-1 | NA
TGTGCCATCAGTGAGTCCCTGGTTGGAAGTGAGCAGTTCTTC | CAISESLVGSEQFF | TRBV10-3 | NA | TRBJ2-1 | NA
TGTGCCAGCAGCCTACCCGGACGGGGAAATGTCTACGAGCAGTACTTC | CASSLPGRGNVYEQYF | TRBV5-4 | NA | TRBJ2-7 | NA
TGTGCCAGCAGTGTGGTCCAGACCTACACCTTC | CASSVVQTYTF | TRBV2 | NA | TRBJ1-2 | NA
TGTGCCAGTAGGACAGACAGGGGCACCGGGGAGCTGTTTTTT | CASRTDRGTGELFF | TRBV19 | NA | TRBJ2-2 | TRBD1
TGCGCCAGCAGCCAAGGAAGAGGAAGGGGCGACGAGCAGTACTTC | CASSQGRGRGDEQYF | TRBV4-3 | NA | TRBJ2-7 | NA
TGTGCCAGTGCGTTACAGGGGGCGTTTGATGAGCAGTTCTTC | CASALQGAFDEQFF | TRBV19 | NA | TRBJ2-1 | TRBD1
TGCGCCAGCAGCCCGGGGGAGGTCGTTAACTATGGCTACACCTTC | CASSPGEVVNYGYTF | TRBV4-1 | NA | TRBJ1-2 | NA